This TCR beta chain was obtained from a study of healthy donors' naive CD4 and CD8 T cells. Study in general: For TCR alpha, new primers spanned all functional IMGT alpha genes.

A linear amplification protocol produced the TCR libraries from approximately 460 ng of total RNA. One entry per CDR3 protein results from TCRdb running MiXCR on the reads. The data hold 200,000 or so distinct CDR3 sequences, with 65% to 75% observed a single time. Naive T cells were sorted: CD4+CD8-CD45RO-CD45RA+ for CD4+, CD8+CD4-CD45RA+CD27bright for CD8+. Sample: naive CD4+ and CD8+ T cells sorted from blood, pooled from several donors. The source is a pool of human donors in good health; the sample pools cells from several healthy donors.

The CDR3 loop is CASSQGGSYNEQFF. Written as DNA, the CDR3 is TGTGCCAGCAGTCAGGGGGGTTCCTACAATGAGCAGTTCTTC. This rearrangement joins TRBV27 to TRBJ2-1; a weak D match, TRBD1 (7 bases). The CDR3 is 14 residues long. Trimming left V 5 bases short and J 1 base short, with 9 bases between. Germline V gene lookup returns CDR1 MNHEY and CDR2 SMNVEV (reference sequence).